The rows below give T cell receptor beta chains drawn from one sample of a study of blood T cell repertoires in COVID-19. Only in-frame clones appear in the TCRdb table, and some are missing; sequencing was by immunoSEQ multiplex PCR. The data contain about 260,000 clones, about 86% of them singletons. Sequencing input: peripheral blood. Every receptor here comes from a man aged 30 to 39 with active or convalescent COVID-19. Each CDR3 is given without its conserved first and last residue.

>TRBV19
ASSIDRWAAEAF
>TRBV6-6
ASSYKRDEQY
>TRBV4-3
ASSQESLGRALATEAF
>TRBV4-1
ASSQVQGGGQETQY
>TRBV29-1
SVGSEVYGYT
>TRBV20-1
SASTSTGRGSGGYEQY
>TRBV6-5
ASRTGTGGSYEQY
>TRBV3-1/TRBV3-2
ASSQDRGRFGTGELF
>TRBV27
ASSLRSTQPQH
>TRBV25-1
ASSLSGMNTEAF
>TRBV7-9
ASSLSAGTGSYGYT
>TRBV5-1
ASSPNSYEQY
>TRBV5-5
ASSLVPGQGPSSYNSPLH
>TRBV29-1
SARTSGVNEQF
>TRBV7-6
ASSPELTETQY
>TRBV5-4
ASSLGQRNEKLF
>TRBV13
ASSLEGDRVDNEQF
>TRBV29-1
SVDGGTYEQY
>TRBV10-3
AISESSSSGGDEQY
>TRBV10-1
ASSESRTGPSPLH
>TRBV29-1
SVEDWEGTEAF
>TRBV10-1
ASSESGGGPREQF
>TRBV10-1
ASSESGTGEAITEAF
>TRBV4-1
ASSQATGRRSYGYT
>TRBV27
ASTPLPGVTEAF
>TRBV2
ASSEAGGPTGELF
>TRBV11-2
ASSYWGRTDTQY
>TRBV6-5
ASSRGTGVYEQY
>TRBV4-3
ASSLYRRGGEHEQY
>TRBV2
ASSDVGTPSEQF
>TRBV18
ASSPSDRGRNTIY
>TRBV11-2
ASSGRGQNYEQY
>TRBV11-3
ASAIGTDTQY
>TRBV18
ASSLRDREVGEQY
>TRBV19
ASSNSAESGEKLF
>TRBV5-4
ASTGGTVSGIGAYEQY
>TRBV7-3
ASSLEVAPPYEQY